This is a list of T cell receptor beta chains from one sample in a study. MiXCR was run by TCRdb on the RT-PCR reads, yielding one entry per CDR3 protein. The sample has more than 600,000 distinct CDR3 sequences; 13% to 15% are singletons. Sequencing was performed on memory CD4+ T cells from blood. These receptors all stem from a female donor in good health, serving as a healthy control. Each CDR3 is given with its conserved first and last residue. D genes are given only for firm matches. Size is stated for part of the rows, as once, few or many counts, or as a class when the clone is expanded.

V	size	D	J	DNA	CDR3
TRBV3-1	few	-	TRBJ2-1	TGTGCCAGCAGCTGGCAGGGGGGGGATGAGCAGTTCTTC	CASSWQGGDEQFF
TRBV6-5	few	TRBD1	TRBJ1-2	TGTGCCAGCAGGCAGAACAGGGGGGGGCATGGCTACACCTTC	CASRQNRGGHGYTF
TRBV7-9	-	-	TRBJ1-2	TGTGCCAGCAGCCCCCCTGTGGATGGCTACACCTTC	CASSPPVDGYTF
TRBV6-1	few	-	TRBJ2-1	TGTGCCAGCAGTTTAAGTTCGTGGAGTGACTTCAGTGAGCAGTTCTTC	CASSLSSWSDFSEQFF
TRBV3-1	-	-	TRBJ2-1	TGTGCCAGCAGCATTAGGGTAAATGAGCAGTTCTTC	CASSIRVNEQFF
TRBV7-2	-	TRBD2	TRBJ2-5	TGTGCCAGCAGCTTGGGGACTACCAAAGAGACCCAGTACTTC	CASSLGTTKETQYF
TRBV6-6	many	-	TRBJ1-2	TGTGCCAGCACCACCTCCCTGCGGGGGACTTATGGCTACACCTTC	CASTTSLRGTYGYTF
TRBV4-2	-	TRBD1	TRBJ2-2	TGTGCCAGCAGCCAAGATGGGACAGGGGTTGGAGAGCTGTTTTTT	CASSQDGTGVGELFF
TRBV12-3/TRBV12-4	-	TRBD1	TRBJ2-1	TGTGCCAGCACGGGGACAGAGGTTTACAATGAGCAGTTCTTC	CASTGTEVYNEQFF
TRBV5-1	-	-	TRBJ2-7	TGCGCCAGCAGCCGAGGGACGGCCTCCTCCTACGAGCAGTACTTC	CASSRGTASSYEQYF
TRBV7-2	-	TRBD1	TRBJ1-2	TGTGCCAGCAGCTTAGGGTTGGGACAGGGAAGTGTTAACTATGGCTACACCTTC	CASSLGLGQGSVNYGYTF
TRBV18	-	TRBD2	TRBJ2-2	TGTGCCAGCTCACCCTTGGAAGCGGGAGAAGCGGAGCTGTTTTTT	CASSPLEAGEAELFF
TRBV5-6	few	TRBD2	TRBJ2-1	TGTGCCAGCAGCTTGGGACTAGCTTTGAGTGAGCAGTTCTTC	CASSLGLALSEQFF
TRBV18	many	-	TRBJ1-6	TGTGCCAGCTCGCTCTCTGCGGACAGCCGAGATTCACCCCTCCACTTT	CASSLSADSRDSPLHF
TRBV6-6	-	TRBD1	TRBJ2-7	TGTGCCAGCAGAAACTGGGACAGGGATATCTACGAGCAGTACTTC	CASRNWDRDIYEQYF
TRBV18	-	-	TRBJ1-1	TGTGCCAGCTCAACCATGACAGAAAACACTGAAGCTTTCTTT	CASSTMTENTEAFF
TRBV12-3/TRBV12-4	-	-	TRBJ1-5	TGTGCCAGCAGTTTAGTTAGTCATAATCAGCCCCAGCATTTT	CASSLVSHNQPQHF
TRBV7-2	-	TRBD2	TRBJ2-1	TGTGCCAGCAGCTTAGGACTAGCGGGACCGTACAATGAGCAGTTCTTC	CASSLGLAGPYNEQFF
TRBV7-2	many	TRBD1	TRBJ2-7	TGTGCCAGCAGCCTCTGGCCCGGGACAGCCTACGAGCAGTACTTC	CASSLWPGTAYEQYF
TRBV12-3/TRBV12-4	many	-	TRBJ2-6	TGTGCCAGCACCGCCCGTTTATCTGGGGCCAACGTCCTGACTTTC	CASTARLSGANVLTF
TRBV6-1	-	-	TRBJ2-7	TGTGCCAGCAGTTCTTCCAAACCCTACGAGCAGTACTTC	CASSSSKPYEQYF
TRBV5-6	many	-	TRBJ2-7	TGTGCCAGCAGTCACCGCTACGAGCAGTACTTC	CASSHRYEQYF
TRBV28	-	-	TRBJ2-7	TGTGCCAGCGCCGAACGGAGCTACGAGCAGTACTTC	CASAERSYEQYF
TRBV7-2	few	-	TRBJ1-5	TGTGCCAGCAGCTTTAGCAGGGGCAATCAGCCCCAGCATTTT	CASSFSRGNQPQHF
TRBV5-1	many	-	TRBJ1-1	TGCGCCAGCACCTCTGGAGGTACAGAAGCTTTCTTT	CASTSGGTEAFF
TRBV7-2	many	TRBD2	TRBJ2-1	TGTGCCAGCAGTCCGACTAGCGGGGTACCTAATGAGCAGTTCTTC	CASSPTSGVPNEQFF
TRBV4-3	few	-	TRBJ2-3	TGCGCCAGCAGCCAAGACGCCGCAGGACCCTTTAATACAGATACGCAGTATTTT	CASSQDAAGPFNTDTQYF
TRBV4-2	few	TRBD1	TRBJ2-7	TGTGCCAGCAGCCAGGGACAGGGAGACTACGAGCAGTACTTC	CASSQGQGDYEQYF
TRBV4-3	-	-	TRBJ2-4	TGCGCCAGCAGCCAAGACGCTGGGGTTGGCGCCAAAAACATTCAGTACTTC	CASSQDAGVGAKNIQYF
TRBV4-3	few	TRBD1	TRBJ1-1	TGCGCCAGCAGCCAAGAGGGACAGGGTCCTGCGGCTTTCTTT	CASSQEGQGPAAFF
TRBV5-1	many	TRBD1	TRBJ2-7	TGCGCCAGCAGCACCGGGACAGCCTTCTACGAGCAGTACTTC	CASSTGTAFYEQYF
TRBV4-2	-	-	TRBJ1-4	TGTGCCAGCAGCCAAGGCGACCCGGGGGAAAAACTGTTTTTT	CASSQGDPGEKLFF
TRBV7-2	few	-	TRBJ2-1	TGTGCCAGCAGCGGGTACACTAACAATGAGCAGTTCTTC	CASSGYTNNEQFF
TRBV20-1	-	TRBD2	TRBJ2-1	TGCAGTGCCCGGACTAGCGGGGGTTACAATGAGCAGTTCTTC	CSARTSGGYNEQFF
TRBV20-1	-	TRBD2	TRBJ2-7	TGCAGTGCTAGACTAGCGGTCTCCTACGAGCAGTACTTC	CSARLAVSYEQYF